The 10 T cell receptor beta chains presented below share a single source sample, sequenced in a study of shared clonotypes between healthy human individuals. Generated by immunoSEQ multiplex PCR, the TCRdb table keeps only in-frame clones and is missing some. The data show around 2.5 million clones, over 85% seen once. Specimen: naive CD4+ T cells from PBMCs. The subset was: CD45RA+ positively selected. Every receptor here comes from a man younger than 35 in good health. Some clones in this sample may be carry-over from other donors' samples.

The chain employs TRBV6-6 and TRBJ2-1; D may match TRBD1 or TRBD2 (7 bases each). This CDR3 region has 14 residues. CDR1 and CDR2 from the germline V gene are MNHNY and SVGAGI (reference sequence). The CDR3 region is CATRGASGRNEQFF. Written as DNA, the CDR3 is TGTGCTACCAGGGGGGCTAGCGGACGCAATGAGCAGTTCTTC.

The genes are TRBV28 and TRBJ1-4, with no clear D. The CDR3 has 14 residues. The germline gives CDR1 MDHEN, CDR2 SYDVKM. V dropped 5 bases and J dropped 7 bases, with 14 bases sitting between them. The CDR3 nucleotides read TGTGCCAGCAGTCCGGATTCAGTAGGTGAAAAACTGTTTTTT. The encoded protein is CASSPDSVGEKLFF.

The V call is TRBV11-2, the J call TRBJ1-1, with unresolved D. Germline V lookup: CDR1 SGHAT, CDR2 FQNNGV. This CDR3 has 12 residues. Trimming cost V 2 bases and J 4 bases, with 5 bases left between them. CDR3 sequence (DNA): TGTGCCAGCAGCTTACTGAGCACTGAAGCTTTCTTT. Protein: CASSLLSTEAFF.

This chain joins TRBV7-3 and TRBJ2-3; D is unclear. The CDR3 has 15 amino acids. Per the germline V gene, CDR1 is SGHTA and CDR2 is FQGTGA. The V end was cut by 5 bases, the J end by 1 base, with 13 bases between. CDR3 nucleotide sequence: TGTGCCAGCAGCCTGCCCGGCGGCGGCACAGATACGCAGTATTTT. Encoded protein: CASSLPGGGTDTQYF.

The chain combines TRBV10-3 with TRBJ2-7; possibly TRBD1 for D (6 bases). Germline lookup yields CDR1 ENHRY and CDR2 SYGVKD. The V end was cut by 6 bases, the J end by 1 base, with 13 bases between. The CDR3 spans 14 residues. The CDR3 loop is CAISDPRGSYEQYF. CDR3 DNA sequence: TGTGCCATCAGCGACCCCAGGGGTTCCTACGAGCAGTACTTC.

V is TRBV6-5 and J is TRBJ2-5; possibly TRBD2 for D (6 bases). This CDR3 spans 16 amino acids. Per the germline V gene, CDR1 is MNHEY and CDR2 is SVGAGI. The ends were cut back, 0 bases at V and 3 bases at J, with 14 bases in the middle. The CDR3 sequence is CASSYSINSGKETQYF. CDR3 sequence (DNA): TGTGCCAGCAGTTACTCGATAAATAGCGGTAAAGAGACCCAGTACTTC.

This chain joins TRBV30 and TRBJ1-3; no definite D call. Deletions cut 3 bases from V and 0 bases from J, with 9 bases between. CDR3 length equals 14 residues. Germline values: CDR1 GTSNPN, CDR2 SVGIG (reference sequence). As DNA, the CDR3 is TGTGCCTGGAGCGCATACAGCTCTGGAAACACCATATATTTT. The encoded protein is CAWSAYSSGNTIYF.

The genes are TRBV6-6 and TRBJ2-3, with 9 bases identical to TRBD1. This CDR3 contains 14 residues. The germline V gene encodes CDR1 MNHNY and CDR2 SVGAGI (reference sequence). V shed 4 bases and J 11 bases; nucleotides not matched to a gene: 10. The CDR3 nucleotides read TGTGCCAGCAGTTCCGGACAGGGGTGGGAAAGGCAGTATTTT. As protein: CASSSGQGWERQYF.

This chain connects TRBV9 to TRBJ2-7; 7 bases are shared with TRBD2. Losses at the gene ends were 3 bases for V and 2 bases for J; bases not matched to a gene: 5. The CDR3 length is 14 residues. The germline V gene encodes CDR1 SGDLS and CDR2 YYNGEE. Here the CDR3 reads CASSERDYPYEQYF. The CDR3 DNA reads as TGTGCCAGCAGCGAGCGGGACTACCCCTACGAGCAGTACTTC.

Note on this clone: A junction boundary mismatches the germline segment, possibly from a read error. The chain's CDR3 is CASSLAAYEQYF. The CDR3 DNA is TGTGCCAGCAGCCTAGCGGCCTACGAGCAGTACTTC. This sequence joins TRBV7-2 and TRBJ2-7; TRBD2 aligns across 7 bases. The CDR3 extends over 12 amino acids. Per the germline V gene, CDR1 is SGHTA and CDR2 is FQGNSA.